Included here is one T cell receptor (beta chain) sequence, with context. Antigen unknown. V dropped 6 bases and J dropped 4 bases, with 16 bases sitting between them. The CDR3 covers 15 residues. Germline CDR1 LNHDA, CDR2 SQIVND (reference sequence). These data come from a study of cytomegalovirus exposure and HLA in healthy donors. Overall study results and limits: Several of the most significant clusters appeared linked to common viral pathogens, based on a later analysis. Earlier analysis looked at TCR beta V segments, and most were productive about 90% or about 30% of the time. Indistinguishability led to the exclusion of some V segments, TRBV6-2 and TRBV6-3 included.

At collection, donors were nominally healthy, but unrecorded immune exposures were probable. The study ran its PCR with 60 Vbeta and 13 Jbeta primers. Some clones are missing from TCRdb's copy, which holds only in-frame ones; the method was immunoSEQ multiplex PCR. The profile shows approximately 190,000 clones, about 80% of them singletons. This TCR derives from a man aged 40-50 years in good health and CMV-seropositive. The source material was PBMCs. The V gene is TRBV19, the J gene TRBJ1-5, with D possibly TRBD1 on 5 matching bases. This CDR3 reads CASRSWARGNQPQHF. In DNA, the CDR3 is TGTGCCAGTAGGTCGTGGGCAAGGGGAAATCAGCCCCAGCATTTT.